This T cell receptor (beta chain) originates from a study of OX40 agonist ivuxolimab in advanced cancers. At the level of the study: At 0.01 to 10 mg/kg, ivuxolimab was administered intravenously to patients every 2 weeks. Among those treated, three patients had partial responses, one with hepatocellular carcinoma and two with cutaneous melanoma. Patients in dose escalation had liver, melanoma, kidney or head and neck cancers. Broader study findings: CD4+ T cells averaged fewer expanded clones than CD8+ T cells.

V was shortened by 4 bases and J by 3 bases, with 8 bases between the two germline ends. The CDR3 is 12 amino acids. Germline V CDR1 and CDR2: SGHRS, YFSETQ. A remark on this clone: What it recognizes is unknown.

The method was immunoSEQ multiplex PCR; TCRdb's version includes in-frame clones alone and lacks a portion of them. The repertoire consists of about 60,000 clones, with about four fifths occurring once and the leading ten covering 1%. The chain links TRBV5-1 to TRBJ2-7; a weak D match, TRBD1 (5 bases). Sequencing used CD4+ or CD8+ T cells sorted from blood, obtained in a trial of the OX40 agonist ivuxolimab. This clonotype was sampled from an adult with an advanced solid tumor such as melanoma, head and neck, liver or kidney cancer. The CDR3 is CASSTQGYEQYF. CDR3 bases: TGCGCCAGCAGCACCCAGGGCTACGAGCAGTACTTC.